This TCR beta chain is drawn from a study of regulatory T cells in long-lasting Graves disease (dated by TCRdb to the early 2020s). About the investigation overall: In the newly diagnosed Graves' disease group, patients had been taking antithyroid drugs for less than 3 months. The study was registered as a clinical trial and conducted in China. Peripheral blood TCR sequencing and RNA sequencing compared persistent Graves' disease patients with newly diagnosed Graves' disease patients. A total of about 33 samples underwent TCR sequencing, from around 13 patients with persistent Graves' disease and about 20 patients with newly diagnosed Graves' disease.

Library method: multiplex PCR. The sequencer was an Illumina HiSeq 4000. iRepertoire HTBI primers and Arm-PCR amplification of CDR3 regions were used to construct TCR beta libraries. Before sequencing, the PCR products underwent gel purification. Regarding the original processing steps: A total of roughly 58 TRBV and under 15 TRBJ segments were identified across samples and were used for gene usage analysis of CDR3 amino acid clonotypes. COPE and FqMerger were used to merge the filtered high-quality paired reads into contigs. BLAST was used to align contigs to IMGT TRBV, TRBD and TRBJ reference genes, and CDR3 was defined according to IMGT. Any clonotype with a frequency above 0.1% was counted as a highly expanded clone. Shannon entropy served as the measure of repertoire diversity, while the Gini coefficient captured V-J evenness. Clonotypes shared by more than one individual were considered public. TCRdb reanalyzed the raw reads on its own, using fastp at Q25 for trimming and MiXCR for clone calling, and kept in-frame beta chains. For every CDR3 protein sequence, its rows merge into one entry that carries the most common genes and DNA. The V and J calls, along with clone size, are taken from TCRdb and not from the paper's own processing. This sample lists over 350,000 distinct CDR3 sequences; approximately 15% were detected once. The ten largest clones add up to roughly a sixth of the sample.

This clonotype showed up just a few times. The target of this receptor is not known. The record has no base qualities; no much larger clone is one base away. Study-wide findings and limitations: Persistent patients shared more public clonotypes among themselves (around 2,500) than newly diagnosed patients did (more than 950). As a limitation, the authors acknowledged that the small sample size may reduce accuracy. Sequencing and analysis were limited to the TCR beta chain. Lower TCR Shannon entropy and fewer highly expanded clones were observed in persistent Graves' disease patients than in newly diagnosed patients, which suggested clonal expansion. The study examined only peripheral blood because the primary lesion, thyroid tissue, could not be accessed.

The sample's time point label, decoded: newly diagnosed GD, antithyroid drugs for less than 3 months. RNA was extracted from PBMCs in TRIzol for both TCR sequencing and RNA sequencing. The diagnosis of Graves' disease followed American Thyroid Association guidelines. Recruitment of patients was carried out at an endocrinology department in Xi'an, China. Each patient gave 8.5 to 9.5 milliliters of peripheral blood, collected in an EDTA anticoagulant tube. Ficoll Paque Plus density gradient separation was used to isolate PBMCs, and no further T cell sorting was performed. RNA quality was checked with an Agilent 2100 Bioanalyzer and agarose gel, and concentration with a NanoDrop 2000. The sample was also linked to a second study, of T cells in Graves' hyperthyroidism and ophthalmopathy. The second study, in turn, reports: Stable Graves' hyperthyroidism was defined as no progression to ophthalmopathy during 18 months of follow-up. Hyperthyroidism patients were aged 18 to 65 years and newly diagnosed, with disease duration of less than 2 months. Any patient with an uncontrolled infection, another autoimmune disease, pregnancy or lactation was excluded. Diagnoses were based on clinical symptoms, serum thyroxine and TRAb, thyroid ultrasound and orbital computed tomography. The TCR CDR3 was subjected to a first round of RT-PCR using the HTBI primer set and the Qiagen OneStep RT-PCR kit. Most expanded thyroid clonotypes (frequency above 0.001) were also detected in blood, suggesting blood repertoires may reflect thyroid immune responses. Ophthalmopathy was separated from stable hyperthyroidism by a 13 V-J signature model, with 87.88% sensitivity and about 81% specificity obtained in cross-validation and 80%/75% obtained in testing. In validation, the model predicted progression to ophthalmopathy a median of around six months before onset, with about 64% sensitivity and roughly 73% specificity. A discovery cohort of about 95 patients, roughly 43 with Graves' ophthalmopathy and roughly 59 with stable Graves' hyperthyroidism, was used to find distinguishing TCR V-J signatures. Prospective prediction of ophthalmopathy was tested in an independent validation cohort consisting of roughly 19 hyperthyroidism patients and around 17 patients who later progressed to ophthalmopathy. The 85 to 100 discovery patients were divided at random into training and test sets in a 7:3 ratio. The study also compared thyroid tissue and blood T-cell repertoires from more than 5 Graves' hyperthyroidism patients. Once sampling was done, hyperthyroidism patients were given methimazole at a starting dose of 30 mg daily, whereas ophthalmopathy patients were given high-dose intravenous methylprednisolone. The libraries were constructed in a second round of multiplex PCR and then size-selected and purified. Libraries were sequenced paired-end with 100 bp reads on an Illumina HiSeq2000. SOAPnuke was used to process the raw data, with reads discarded if the reads contained adapters or uncalled bases, had a mean Phred below 15, or lacked an exact constant-primer or identifier match. High-quality paired reads were merged using COPE v1.2.5, and each unique nucleotide sequence was defined as a clonotype. MiTCR v1.1 was used to align the clonotypes against IMGT TRBV, TRBD and TRBJ reference segments. Only V-J combinations with frequency above 0.0001, covering 99% to 99.2% of repertoires, were analysed. A TCS score was defined as the ratio between F50 (clonal expansion) and ExV (chaos), using BLOSUM62-based TCRdist between CDR3 peptides within each V-J. Welch's t-statistics and random forest reduced roughly 530 V-J features to 13, which were used in a naive Bayes classifier (R e1071). Sample size was not statistically predetermined, and investigators were not blinded to group allocation. The paper reports TCR Vbeta CDR3 sequencing of approximately 140 peripheral blood samples: under 45 ophthalmopathy, fewer than 85 hyperthyroidism and about 17 progressor patients.

The sequence came from a woman in her forties or fifties with Graves disease. Donor details come from another sample of the same person, matched by shared clones. The material was peripheral blood mononuclear cells (PBMCs), obtained at new diagnosis, from a patient treated with antithyroid drugs.

The CDR3 in this case is CASRDGRLRDYSNQPQHF. The DNA sequence is as follows: TGTGCCAGCAGGGACGGACGACTAAGGGACTATAGCAATCAGCCCCAGCATTTT. The V and J genes are TRBV28 and TRBJ1-5, with TRBD1 perhaps the D gene, on 5 matching bases. The germline V gene specifies MDHEN as CDR1 and SYDVKM as CDR2. The CDR3 measures 18 amino acids from cysteine to phenylalanine. The read is trimmed to its CDR3 DNA, 54 bases read in frame from base 1. V is cut by 6 bases and J by 0 bases, and the space between the germline ends is 21 bases.